This TCR beta chain is from a study of T cell repertoires in cytomegalovirus infection (dated by TCRdb to 2018 to 2020). A note on the overall study: Alongside well-studied HLA-B-restricted epitopes, the peptide stimulations were aimed at recently identified HLA-C-restricted CMV epitopes, whose presentation resists viral immunomodulation. Donor HLA type was relevant to the analysis, because carriage of CMV infection together with the matching HLA type was indicated by public TCR beta signatures.

A few counts support this clonotype. Its cognate antigen has yet to be identified. Base qualities are not at hand, and no much larger clone is one base apart. Inclusive of the bounding cysteine and phenylalanine, the CDR3 is 14 residues long. Left in the record is the CDR3 DNA by itself, 42 bases read in frame from the first base. V is trimmed back by 3 bases and J by 3 bases, and the junction contains 5 bases that no gene match accounts for. From the germline V gene, CDR1 is SGHVS and CDR2 is FQNEAQ. General findings and caveats noted by the study authors: In both this cohort and an independent cohort of some 380 donors, the cumulative frequency of public TCR beta family members distinguished carriers of CMV infection plus the relevant HLA type. The ex vivo response was dominated by HLA-C-restricted CMV-specific TCR beta clonotypes, which also provided the single most frequent clonotype in two of eight donors.

The reads were generated on an Illumina HiSeq 1500. The public reads were reprocessed in TCRdb via fastp at Q25 and MiXCR, keeping in-frame beta chains. CDR3 protein duplicates are merged, each entry listing the most common genes and DNA. The sample table records about 78,000 distinct CDR3 sequences; 35% to 45% of these occur just once. The biggest ten clones account for roughly 93% of the sample. The sample's treatment or condition label, decoded: in vitro stimulation with specific CMV peptide epitopes to enrich CMV-specific T cells. The origin of this receptor is a human donor in good health (CMV status not recorded). Some clones in this sample may be carry-over from other donors' samples. Sequencing was performed on CD8+ T cells from cultured PBMCs, taken from culture after CMV antigen stimulation. The chain employs TRBV7-8 and TRBJ2-7, with 7 bases in between that match TRBD1. The nucleotide sequence reads as follows: TGTGCCAGCAGCTTGACAGGGTCCTACTACGAGCAGTACTTC. This sequence encodes CASSLTGSYYEQYF.